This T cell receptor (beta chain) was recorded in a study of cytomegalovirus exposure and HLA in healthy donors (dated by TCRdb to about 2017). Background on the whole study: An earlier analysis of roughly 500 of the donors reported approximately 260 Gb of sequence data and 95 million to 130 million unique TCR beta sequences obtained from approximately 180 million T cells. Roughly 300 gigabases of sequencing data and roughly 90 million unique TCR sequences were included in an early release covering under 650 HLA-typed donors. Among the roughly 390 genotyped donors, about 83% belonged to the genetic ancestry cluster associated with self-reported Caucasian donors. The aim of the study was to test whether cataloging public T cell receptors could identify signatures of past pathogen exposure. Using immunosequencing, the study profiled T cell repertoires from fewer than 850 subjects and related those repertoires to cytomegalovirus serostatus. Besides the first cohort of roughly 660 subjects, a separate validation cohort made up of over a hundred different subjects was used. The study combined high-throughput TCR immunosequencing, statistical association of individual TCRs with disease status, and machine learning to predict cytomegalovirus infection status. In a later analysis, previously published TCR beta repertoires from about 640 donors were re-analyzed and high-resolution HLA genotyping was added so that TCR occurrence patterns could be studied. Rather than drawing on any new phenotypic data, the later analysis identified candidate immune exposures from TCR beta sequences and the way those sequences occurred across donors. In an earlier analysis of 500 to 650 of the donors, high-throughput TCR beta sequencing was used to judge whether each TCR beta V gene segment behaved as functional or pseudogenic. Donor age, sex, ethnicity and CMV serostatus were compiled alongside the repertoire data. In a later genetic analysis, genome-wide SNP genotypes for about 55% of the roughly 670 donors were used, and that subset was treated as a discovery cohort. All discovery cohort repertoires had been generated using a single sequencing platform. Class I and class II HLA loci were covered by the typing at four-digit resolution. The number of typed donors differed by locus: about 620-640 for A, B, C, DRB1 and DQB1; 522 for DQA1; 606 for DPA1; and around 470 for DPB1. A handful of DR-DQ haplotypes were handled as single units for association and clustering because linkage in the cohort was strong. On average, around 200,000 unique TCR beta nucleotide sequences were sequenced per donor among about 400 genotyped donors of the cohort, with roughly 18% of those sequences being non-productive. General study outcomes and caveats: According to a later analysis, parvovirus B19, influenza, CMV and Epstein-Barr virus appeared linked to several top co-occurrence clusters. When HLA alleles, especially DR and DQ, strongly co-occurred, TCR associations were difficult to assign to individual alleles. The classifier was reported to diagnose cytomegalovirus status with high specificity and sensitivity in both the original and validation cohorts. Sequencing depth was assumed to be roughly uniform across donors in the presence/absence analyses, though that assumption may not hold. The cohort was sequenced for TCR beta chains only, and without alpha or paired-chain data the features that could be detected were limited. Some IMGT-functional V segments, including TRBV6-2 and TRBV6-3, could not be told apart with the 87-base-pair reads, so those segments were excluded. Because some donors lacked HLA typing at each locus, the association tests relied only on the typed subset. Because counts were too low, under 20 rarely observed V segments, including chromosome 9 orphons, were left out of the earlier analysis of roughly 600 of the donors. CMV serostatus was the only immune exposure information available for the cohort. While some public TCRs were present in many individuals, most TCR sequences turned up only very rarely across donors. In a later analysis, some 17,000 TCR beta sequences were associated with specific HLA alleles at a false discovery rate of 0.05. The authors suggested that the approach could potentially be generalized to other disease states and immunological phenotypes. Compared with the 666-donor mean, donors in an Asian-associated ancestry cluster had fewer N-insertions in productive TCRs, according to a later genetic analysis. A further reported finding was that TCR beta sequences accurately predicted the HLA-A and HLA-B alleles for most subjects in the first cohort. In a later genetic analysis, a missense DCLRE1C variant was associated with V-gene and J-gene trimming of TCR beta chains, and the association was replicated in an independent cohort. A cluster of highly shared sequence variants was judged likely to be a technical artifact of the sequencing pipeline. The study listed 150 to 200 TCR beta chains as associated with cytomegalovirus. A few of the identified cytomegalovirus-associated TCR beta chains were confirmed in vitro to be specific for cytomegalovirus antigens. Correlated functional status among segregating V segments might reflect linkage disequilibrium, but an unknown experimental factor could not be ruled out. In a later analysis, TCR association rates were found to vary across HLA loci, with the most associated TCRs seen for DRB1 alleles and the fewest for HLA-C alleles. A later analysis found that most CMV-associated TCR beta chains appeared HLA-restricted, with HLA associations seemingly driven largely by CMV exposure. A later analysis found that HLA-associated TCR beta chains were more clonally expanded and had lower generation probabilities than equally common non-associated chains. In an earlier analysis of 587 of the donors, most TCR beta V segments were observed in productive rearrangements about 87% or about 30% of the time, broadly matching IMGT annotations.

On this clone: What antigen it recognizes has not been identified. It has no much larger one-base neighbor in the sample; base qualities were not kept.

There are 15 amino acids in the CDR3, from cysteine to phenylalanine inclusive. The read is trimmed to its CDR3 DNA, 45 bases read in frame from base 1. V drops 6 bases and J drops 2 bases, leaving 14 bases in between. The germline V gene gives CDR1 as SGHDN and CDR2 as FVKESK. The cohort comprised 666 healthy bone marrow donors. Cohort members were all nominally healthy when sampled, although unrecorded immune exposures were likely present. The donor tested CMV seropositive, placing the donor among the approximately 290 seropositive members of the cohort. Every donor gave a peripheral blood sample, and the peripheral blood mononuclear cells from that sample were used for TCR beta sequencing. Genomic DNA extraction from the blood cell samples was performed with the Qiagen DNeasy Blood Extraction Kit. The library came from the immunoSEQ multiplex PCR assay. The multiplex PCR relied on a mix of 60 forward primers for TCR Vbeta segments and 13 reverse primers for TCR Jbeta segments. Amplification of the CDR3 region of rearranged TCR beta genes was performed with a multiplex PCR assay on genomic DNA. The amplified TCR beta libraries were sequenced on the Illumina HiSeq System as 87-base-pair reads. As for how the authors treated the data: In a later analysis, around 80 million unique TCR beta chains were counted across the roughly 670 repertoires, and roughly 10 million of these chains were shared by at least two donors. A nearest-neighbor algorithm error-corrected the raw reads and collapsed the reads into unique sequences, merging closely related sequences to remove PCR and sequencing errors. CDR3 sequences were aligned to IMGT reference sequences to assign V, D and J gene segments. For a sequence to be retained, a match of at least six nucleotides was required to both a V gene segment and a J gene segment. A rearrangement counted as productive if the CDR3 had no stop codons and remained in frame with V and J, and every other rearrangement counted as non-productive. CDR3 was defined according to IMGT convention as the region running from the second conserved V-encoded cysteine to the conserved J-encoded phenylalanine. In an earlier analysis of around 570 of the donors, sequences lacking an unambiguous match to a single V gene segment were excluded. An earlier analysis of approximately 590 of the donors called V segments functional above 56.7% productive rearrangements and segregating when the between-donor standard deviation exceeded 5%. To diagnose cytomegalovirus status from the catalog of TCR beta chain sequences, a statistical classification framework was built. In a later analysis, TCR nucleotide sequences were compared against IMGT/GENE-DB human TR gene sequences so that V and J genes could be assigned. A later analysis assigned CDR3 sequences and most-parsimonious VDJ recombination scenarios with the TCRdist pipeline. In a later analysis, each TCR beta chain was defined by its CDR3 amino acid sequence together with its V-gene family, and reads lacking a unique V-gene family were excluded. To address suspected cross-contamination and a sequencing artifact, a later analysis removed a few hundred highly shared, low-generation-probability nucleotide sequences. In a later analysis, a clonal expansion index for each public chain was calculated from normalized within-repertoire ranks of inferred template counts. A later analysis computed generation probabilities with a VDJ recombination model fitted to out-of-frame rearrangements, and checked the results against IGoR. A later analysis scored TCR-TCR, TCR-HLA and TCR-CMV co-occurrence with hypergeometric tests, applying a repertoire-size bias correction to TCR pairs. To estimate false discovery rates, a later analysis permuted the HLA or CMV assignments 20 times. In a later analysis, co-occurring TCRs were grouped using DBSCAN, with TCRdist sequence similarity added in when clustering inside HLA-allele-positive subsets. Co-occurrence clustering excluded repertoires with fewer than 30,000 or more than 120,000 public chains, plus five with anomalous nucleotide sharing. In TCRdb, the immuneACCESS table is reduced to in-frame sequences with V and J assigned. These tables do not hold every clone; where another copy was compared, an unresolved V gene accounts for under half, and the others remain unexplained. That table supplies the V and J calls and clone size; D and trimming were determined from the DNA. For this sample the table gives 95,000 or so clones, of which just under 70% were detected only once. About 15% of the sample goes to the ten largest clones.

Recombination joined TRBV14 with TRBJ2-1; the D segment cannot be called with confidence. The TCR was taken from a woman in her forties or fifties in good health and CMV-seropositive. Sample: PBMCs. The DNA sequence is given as TGTGCCAGCAGACTCTCATCCCATCCCTACAATGAGCAGTTCTTC. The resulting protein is CASRLSSHPYNEQFF.